This is a list of T cell receptor beta chains from one sample in a study of Graves' ophthalmopathy and Graves' hyperthyroidism. One entry per CDR3 protein results from TCRdb running MiXCR on the multiplex PCR reads. In the table there are roughly 700,000 distinct CDR3 sequences, 40% of which are singletons. The sample was peripheral blood. The receptor source for this set is an adult man with Graves' ophthalmopathy. Each CDR3 is given without its conserved first and last residue. Each record gives: clone size, V gene, CDR3 protein. A row's size may be missing; if present it is once, few, many or a size class.

clone size: once; V gene: TRBV25-1; CDR3 protein: ASSASLLSSGGYT
clone size: .; V gene: TRBV20-1; CDR3 protein: SARGENYEQY
clone size: .; V gene: TRBV6-6; CDR3 protein: ASSYSLVRAEAF
clone size: .; V gene: TRBV7-9; CDR3 protein: ASSLAGTGEEANYGYT
clone size: .; V gene: TRBV9; CDR3 protein: ASSPRGSATEAF
clone size: many; V gene: TRBV29-1; CDR3 protein: SVQGGLTEAF
clone size: once; V gene: TRBV15; CDR3 protein: ATAVTDRAIRSGNTIY
clone size: .; V gene: TRBV7-2; CDR3 protein: ASSGGTGPNSPLH
clone size: many; V gene: TRBV29-1; CDR3 protein: SVGRGVYGYT
clone size: once; V gene: TRBV20-1; CDR3 protein: SAREDLPRGYEQY
clone size: .; V gene: TRBV20-1; CDR3 protein: SASALGSTDTQY
clone size: few; V gene: TRBV2; CDR3 protein: AGQGVDMNTEAF
clone size: .; V gene: TRBV10-3; CDR3 protein: AISPGTGEGGYT
clone size: .; V gene: TRBV10-3; CDR3 protein: ASSEDGTGGYGYT
clone size: .; V gene: TRBV20-1; CDR3 protein: SARAFGRMNTEAF
clone size: few; V gene: TRBV7-9; CDR3 protein: ASSLSAGLGGRRTQY
clone size: .; V gene: TRBV7-9; CDR3 protein: ASSLEGGQGQRAF
clone size: .; V gene: TRBV29-1; CDR3 protein: SVEDRSA
clone size: .; V gene: TRBV9; CDR3 protein: ASSLPGTGNYGYT